The 17 T cell receptor beta chains below come from one sample, sequenced in a study of T cells in women clearing cervical HPV infection. Produced via immunoSEQ multiplex PCR; TCRdb's table is partial and in-frame only. This sample's table reports 48,000 or so clones. Sequencing was done on a sample of blood buffy coat. The receptors originated from a woman aged 18 to 75 with a cervical HPV16 infection that either progressed to CIN3+ or cleared (not recorded which).

About this clone: The read halts 3 residues ahead of the CDR3 end, with the missing end drawn from the germline J gene. This rearrangement joins TRBV20-1 to TRBJ1-5; tentatively, D is TRBD1 (6 bases). From germline, CDR1 is DFQATT and CDR2 SNEGSKA (reference sequence). V shed 6 bases and J shed 1 base, with 13 bases lying between them. The CDR3 spans 14 residues. The CDR3 protein is CSARGRISNQPQHF. Incomplete CDR3 DNA: TGCAGTGCCAGGGGACGCATCAGCAATCAGCCC.

Regarding this clone: Read data end 3 residues before the CDR3 end; the end is taken from the germline J gene. The chain carries TRBV6-2 or TRBV6-3 and TRBJ2-1; a weak D match, TRBD1 (5 bases). Germline lookup yields CDR1 MNHEY and CDR2 SVGEGT. Trimming shortened V by 2 bases and J by 0 bases, and 8 bases separated the two germline ends. The CDR3 spans 15 residues. The covered CDR3 bases are TGTGCCAGCAGTTACGTGGGGCACTCCTACAATGAG. Amino acid sequence: CASSYVGHSYNE. The whole CDR3 reads CASSYVGHSYNEQFF.

In the case of this clone: The read terminates 3 residues ahead of where the CDR3 ends, so the germline J gene completes it. V is TRBV5-1 and J is TRBJ1-2, with D perhaps matching TRBD1 (6 bases). Between the trimmed V and J ends, which lost 1 base and 5 bases, there was a span of 12 bases. Germline V gives CDR1 SGHRS, CDR2 YFSETQ. This CDR3 spans 14 amino acids. The CDR3 sequence: CASSLTQQGYGYTF. CDR3 DNA (partial): TGCGCCAGCAGCTTGACCCAACAGGGTTATGGC.

As for this clone: Sequencing ends 3 residues short of the CDR3 end; the germline J gene provides the rest. This chain connects TRBV7-9 to TRBJ1-2; 7 bases are a match to TRBD1. This CDR3 has 14 amino acids. The germline gives CDR1 SEHNR, CDR2 FQNEAQ (reference sequence). V dropped 4 bases and J dropped 7; count of bases not matched to a gene: 9. The CDR3 here is CASSSTGVLGGYTF. The sequenced CDR3 bases are TGTGCCAGCAGCTCAACAGGGGTCTTGGGTGGC.

A word on this clone: The sequence runs out 3 residues before the end of the CDR3; the remainder is reconstructed from the germline J gene. The chain recombines TRBV4-2 with TRBJ2-5; D is perhaps TRBD1 (5 bases). The CDR3 length is 15 residues. The germline V and J ends were trimmed by 0 bases and 5 bases, with 13 bases remaining between them. Germline values: CDR1 LGHNA, CDR2 YNFKEQ. The CDR3: CASSQDGAARETQYF. The CDR3 DNA, read in part, is TGTGCCAGCAGCCAAGATGGGGCCGCGAGGGAGACC.

Turning to this clone: An end of the junction does not agree with germline; a read error may underlie this. The CDR3 end falls 3 residues outside the read, so it is completed with the germline J gene. The chain links TRBV18 to TRBJ1-5; D gene ambiguous. The CDR3 length is 15 residues. From germline, CDR1 is KGHSH and CDR2 LQKENI. The chain's CDR3 is CASSPAALSDQPQHF. The CDR3 bases that were read are TGTGCCAGCTCACCAGCAGCACTTAGCGATCAGCCC. Using reference TRBV18 and TRBJ1-5 for the parts outside the CDR3, the full variable domain is NAGVMQNPRHLVRRRGQEARLRCSPMKGHSHVYWYRQLPEEGLKFMVYLQKENIIDESGMPKERFSAEFPKEGPSILRIQQVVRGDSAAYFCASSPAALSDQPQHFGDGTRLSIL.

The CDR3 sequence: CASSLAVQGDATNEKLFF. CDR3 DNA (partial): TGTGCCAGCAGCTTAGCTGTTCAGGGGGATGCAACTAATGAAAAA. The rearrangement links TRBV7-8 to TRBJ1-4, with 7 nucleotides matching TRBD1. The CDR3 is cut off 3 residues early in the read; its end comes from the germline J gene. Germline lookup yields CDR1 SGHVS and CDR2 FQNEAQ. J gave up 0 bases and V 0 bases, and 7 bases lay outside the gene matches. This CDR3 is 18 amino acids long.

Concerning this clone: From the germline J gene comes the end of the CDR3, since the read stops 3 residues before it. The gene calls are TRBV5-1 and TRBJ2-5; 8 bases map to TRBD1. Germline V gene lookup returns CDR1 SGHRS and CDR2 YFSETQ. The CDR3 spans 13 residues. Trimming took 5 bases from V and 3 from J; bases not matched to a gene: 3. The CDR3 sequence is CASSRTGKETQYF. The CDR3 DNA, read in part, is TGCGCCAGCAGTAGGACAGGGAAAGAGACC.

A word on this clone: The CDR3 is cut off 3 residues early in the read; its end comes from the germline J gene. The V call is TRBV28, the J call TRBJ1-1; no clear D gene. The CDR3 has 13 residues. Trimming pared 3 bases from V and 6 bases from J, leaving 11 bases between. Looked up from germline, CDR1 is MDHEN and CDR2 is SYDVKM. The CDR3 region is CASSFVRGSEAFF. The part of the CDR3 DNA that was read is TGTGCCAGCAGTTTCGTCCGGGGTTCTGAA. Complete variable domain (other parts from reference TRBV28 and TRBJ1-1): DVKVTQSSRYLVKRTGEKVFLECVQDMDHENMFWYRQDPGLGLRLIYFSYDVKMKEKGDIPEGYSVSREKKERFSLILESASTNQTSMYLCASSFVRGSEAFFGQGTRLTVV.

Remarks on this clone: The read stops 3 residues short of the end of the CDR3; the missing end is completed from the germline J gene. The chain employs TRBV6-4 and TRBJ1-2; D is undetermined. This CDR3 is 12 amino acids long. CDR1 is MRHNA and CDR2 is SNTAGT in the germline V gene. V was shortened by 2 bases and J by 5 bases, with 6 bases between the two germline ends. The CDR3 region is CASSDPGYGYTF. CDR3 DNA, as far as it was read: TGTGCCAGCAGTGACCCGGGGTATGGC.

With regard to this clone: The read halts 3 residues ahead of the CDR3 end, with the missing end drawn from the germline J gene. The V and J genes are TRBV18 and TRBJ1-1; 7 bases agree with TRBD1. The CDR3 extends over 18 amino acids. V was pared by 1 base and J by 2 bases, with 13 bases of the junction left unmatched. CDR1 is KGHSH, CDR2 LQKENI, per germline. CDR3 bases read: TGTGCCAGCTCACCACGTGCGGGACAGAGGGGTGGAAACACTGAA. Its protein is CASSPRAGQRGGNTE. The entire CDR3 sequence reads CASSPRAGQRGGNTEAFF.

Comments on this clone: The read ends 3 residues shy of where the CDR3 ends; the end is completed using the germline J gene. This chain joins TRBV7-6 and TRBJ2-2; TRBD2 agrees at 9 bases. V shed 5 bases, J shed 6 bases, and the junction held 16 bases outside the gene matches. CDR3 length: 18 residues. CDR1 and CDR2 (germline): SGHVS, FNYEAQ. The sequenced part of the CDR3 DNA is TGTGCCAGCAGCCCGGGGCCAGCGGGGGGCCCGAGTGCCGGGGAG. Translated, it gives CASSPGPAGGPSAGE. The whole CDR3 protein is CASSPGPAGGPSAGELFF.

For this clone: The read falls 3 residues short of the CDR3 end, and the missing part is taken from the germline J gene. The rearrangement joins TRBV6-2 or TRBV6-3 to TRBJ2-2; 10 nucleotides agree with TRBD1. Germline-derived CDR1 and CDR2 are MNHEY and SVGEGT. CDR3 length equals 17 residues. V was pared by 10 bases and J by 2 bases, with 13 bases of the junction left unmatched. The CDR3 loop reads CATYRDRGNLNTGELFF. The part of the CDR3 DNA that was read is TGTGCCACCTACCGGGACAGGGGCAATCTAAACACCGGGGAG.

A remark on this clone: The read gets to within 3 residues of the CDR3 end, and the germline J gene fills in the rest. This chain uses TRBV28 with TRBJ2-7; TRBD2 matches 10 bases. The germline V gene encodes CDR1 MDHEN and CDR2 SYDVKM. The CDR3 loop spans 16 amino acids. Trimming removed 1 base from V and 6 bases from J; junction bases left unmatched: 9. CDR3 bases read: TGTGCCAGCAGTTTATATCCGGGACTAGCGTCGAGCGAG. Protein sequence: CASSLYPGLASSE. The full-length CDR3 reads as CASSLYPGLASSEQYF. Variable domain in full (rest from reference TRBV28 and TRBJ2-7): DVKVTQSSRYLVKRTGEKVFLECVQDMDHENMFWYRQDPGLGLRLIYFSYDVKMKEKGDIPEGYSVSREKKERFSLILESASTNQTSMYLCASSLYPGLASSEQYFGPGTRLTVT.

Worth noting for this clone: The sequenced fragment ends 3 residues before the CDR3 boundary, so the rest is inferred from the germline J gene. The chain couples TRBV10-3 to TRBJ2-4; possibly TRBD1 for D (7 bases). V was trimmed by 2 bases and J by 7 bases, leaving 24 bases between them. The CDR3 totals 18 residues. The V gene's germline CDR1 is ENHRY and CDR2 SYGVKD. The sequenced part of the CDR3 DNA is TGTGCCATCAGTGAGCGGGGGACAGCCTCCGCGAGGGGGAACATT. It yields the protein CAISERGTASARGNI. The whole CDR3 protein reads CAISERGTASARGNIQYF.

On this clone itself: The read is 3 residues too short to cover the CDR3 end, so that end is filled in from the germline J gene. The chain combines TRBV2 with TRBJ2-5, with 10 bases fitting TRBD2. V dropped 4 bases and J dropped 5; count of bases not matched to a gene: 7. Germline V gives CDR1 SNHLY, CDR2 FYNNEI. CDR3 size: 15 residues. CDR3: CASSGPSGGWETQYF. The covered CDR3 bases are TGTGCCAGCAGTGGGCCTAGCGGGGGTTGGGAGACC.

As regards this clone: The sequenced fragment ends 3 residues before the CDR3 boundary, so the rest is inferred from the germline J gene. This chain uses TRBV20-1 with TRBJ1-1; 7 bases map to TRBD1. The V gene's germline CDR1 is DFQATT and CDR2 SNEGSKA (reference sequence). Trimming at V came to 0 bases and at J to 5 bases, leaving 9 bases not matched to a gene. The CDR3 has 15 amino acids. Partial CDR3 DNA: TGCAGTGCTAGAGATCGAGGAACAGGGGTTACTGAA. Translating it yields CSARDRGTGVTE. The entire CDR3 protein is CSARDRGTGVTEAFF.